This section outlines one T cell receptor beta chain sequence together with its context. This clonotype was seen a few times. Its antigen is unknown. It has no much larger one-base neighbor in the sample; base qualities were not kept. The sample originates from a study of blood T cells in healthy people across ages (dated by TCRdb to about 2015). Broadly, across the study: In model experiments, template switching captured about one uniquely barcoded TCR beta cDNA molecule for every two T cells. Donors were grouped into four age groups: young (average 16 years), middle-aged (approximately 41), aged (over 55) and long-lived (about 82). Two additional independent replicas of 1 million unique cDNA reads from the same blood draw were analyzed for two donors (one aged 18 to 30 and one aged 80 or older). Using deep sequencing normalized with unique cDNA molecular identifiers, the study measured how TCR beta repertoire diversity changes with age. To avoid experimental bias, donors of different ages were distributed randomly across sequencing lanes. Broader findings and caveats from the paper: As age increased, observed TCR beta diversity per million T cells dropped in a roughly linear way, and a significant reduction was already evident by age 40. Observed TCR beta diversity correlated strongly with the percentage of naive T cells measured by flow cytometry. Estimates of total diversity from one million sequenced T cells were regarded as lower bounds and underestimates. Conclusive comparison of naive and antigen-experienced compartments was prevented by the profiling of bulk unsorted PBMCs. Donor CMV infection status was unknown, potentially confounding age-related changes in expanded clonotypes. Compared with the aged group, more naive CD4+ T cells, fewer expanded clones and increased TCR diversity were shown by the long-lived group, suggesting age selection.

The library relied on 5' RACE. Reads for this sample came from an Illumina HiSeq 2500. A second PCR of 7 to 11 cycles was performed with a sample-barcoded 5' primer and a J-beta primer mix. A unique molecular identifier was introduced onto each TCR beta cDNA molecule by a template-switch 5' adaptor carrying 12 random nucleotides. Each sample yielded at least 3 million CDR3-containing paired-end reads. First-strand cDNA synthesis was performed from all RNA using the Mint cDNA synthesis kit, with priming by a TRBC-specific oligonucleotide. All cDNA was treated with uracil-DNA glycosylase and then went through a first 18-cycle PCR with the universal primers M1SS and BC2_uni_R. The study's processing was this. Each sample was normalized by randomly selecting 1 million high-quality reads, each carrying a distinct molecular identifier. Reads sharing molecular identifiers were discarded rather than binned into consensus sequences. CDR3 identification, clonotype clustering and error correction used MiTCR with a Q25 quality threshold and the strictest error-elimination algorithm. A nonparametric unseen species model using Euler transformation provided a lower-bound estimate of total TCR beta diversity. The public sequencing data were trimmed at Q25 with fastp and processed into clonotypes with MiXCR by TCRdb, which kept only in-frame beta chains. Merged by CDR3 protein, the rows form single entries marked with the most common genes and DNA. These V and J calls are TCRdb output, not the study's own analysis. This sample lists 650,000 to 800,000 distinct CDR3 sequences; 40% to 50% were detected once. The ten largest clones represent nearly 20% of the sample.

Systemically healthy Caucasian individuals from Russia, 39 in total and aged roughly 6 to 100 years, were included as donors. Each donor gave ten milliliters of peripheral blood, collected into EDTA-treated Vacutainer tubes. Ficoll-Paque density-gradient centrifugation was used to isolate PBMCs, with at least 6 million per sample. Total RNA was extracted from PBMCs with Trizol reagent, with at least 5.5 micrograms obtained per sample. The percentages of naive CD45RAhigh/CD27high T cells were determined by flow cytometry on a PBMC aliquot from every donor. The CDR3, from cysteine to phenylalanine, totals 15 residues. Of all the DNA, just the CDR3 is kept, 45 bases in frame from base 1. V and J lose 0 bases and 0 bases, and a span of 12 bases separates them. Reading the germline V gene (reference sequence) gives CDR1 DFQATT and CDR2 SNEGSKA.

Rearrangement joined TRBV20-1 to TRBJ2-7, with TRBD2 tentatively as D gene (6 bases match). The material sequenced was blood. This receptor was taken from a man aged 60-69 years in good health. The CDR3 reads as follows: CSARELGGDSYEQYF. The DNA reads as follows: TGCAGTGCTAGAGAATTGGGGGGTGACTCCTACGAGCAGTACTTC.